This T cell receptor beta chain emerged from a study of cytomegalovirus exposure and HLA in healthy donors. The PCR used 60 Vbeta and 13 Jbeta primers. Data came from immunoSEQ multiplex PCR; TCRdb stores just in-frame clones and leaves some out. Found here are 130,000 to 150,000 clones; the top ten clones hold around 1.5%. V was shortened by 8 bases and J by 4 bases, with 15 bases between the two germline ends. Germline lookup yields CDR1 MNHEY and CDR2 SMNVEV (reference sequence). The CDR3 extends over 13 amino acids. The V call is TRBV27, the J call TRBJ2-7; D might be TRBD1 (5 bases). Sequenced: PBMCs. This clonotype was obtained from a woman aged 50 to 60 in good health and CMV-seronegative. This CDR3 is CASAPGRGYEQYF. The CDR3 DNA sequence: TGTGCCAGCGCCCCCGGTAGGGGTTACGAGCAGTACTTC.